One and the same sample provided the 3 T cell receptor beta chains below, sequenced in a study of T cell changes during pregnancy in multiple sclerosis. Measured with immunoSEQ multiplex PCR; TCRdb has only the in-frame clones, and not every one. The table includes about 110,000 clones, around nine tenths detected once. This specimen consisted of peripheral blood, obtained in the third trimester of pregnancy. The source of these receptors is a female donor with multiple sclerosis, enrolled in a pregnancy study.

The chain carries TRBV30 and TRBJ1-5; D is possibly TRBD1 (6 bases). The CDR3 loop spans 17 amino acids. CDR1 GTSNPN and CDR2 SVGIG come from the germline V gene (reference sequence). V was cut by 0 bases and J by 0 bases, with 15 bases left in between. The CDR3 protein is CAWSVQQGSFSNQPQHF. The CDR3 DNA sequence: TGTGCCTGGAGTGTACAACAGGGAAGTTTTAGCAATCAGCCCCAGCATTTT.

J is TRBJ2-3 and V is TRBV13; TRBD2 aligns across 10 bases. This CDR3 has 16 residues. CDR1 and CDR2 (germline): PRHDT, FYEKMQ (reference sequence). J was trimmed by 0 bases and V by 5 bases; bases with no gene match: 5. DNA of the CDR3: TGTGCCAGCAGCGCCTGGACTAGCGGAAGCACAGATACGCAGTATTTT. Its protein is CASSAWTSGSTDTQYF.

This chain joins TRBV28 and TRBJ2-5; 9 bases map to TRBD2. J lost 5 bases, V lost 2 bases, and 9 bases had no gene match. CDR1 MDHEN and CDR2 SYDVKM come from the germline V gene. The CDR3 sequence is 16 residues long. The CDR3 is CASSLGAGGPGETQYF. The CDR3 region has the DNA TGTGCCAGCAGTTTAGGGGCGGGAGGGCCGGGGGAGACCCAGTACTTC.